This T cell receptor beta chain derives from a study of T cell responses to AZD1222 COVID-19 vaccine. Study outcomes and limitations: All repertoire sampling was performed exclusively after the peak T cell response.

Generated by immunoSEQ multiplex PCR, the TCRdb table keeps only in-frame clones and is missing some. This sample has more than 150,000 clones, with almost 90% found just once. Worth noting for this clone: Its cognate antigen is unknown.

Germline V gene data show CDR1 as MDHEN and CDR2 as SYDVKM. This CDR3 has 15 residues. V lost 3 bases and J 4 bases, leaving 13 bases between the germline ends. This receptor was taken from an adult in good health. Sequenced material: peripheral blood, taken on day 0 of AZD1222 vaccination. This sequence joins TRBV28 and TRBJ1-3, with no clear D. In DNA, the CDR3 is TGTGCCAGCAGTTTGGGAACGCTAAGAGGAAACACCATATATTTT. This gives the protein CASSLGTLRGNTIYF.